These 14 T cell receptor beta chains originate from one sample sequenced in a study of blood T cell repertoires in COVID-19. Repertoires were generated with immunoSEQ multiplex PCR, while TCRdb's copy carries only in-frame clones and drops some. The data show 230,000 or so clones, around 83% seen once. The sample comprised peripheral blood. The receptors were gathered from a man in his forties with active or convalescent COVID-19.

The J gene is TRBJ2-1, the V gene TRBV3-1 (or the pseudogene TRBV3-2), with D perhaps TRBD2 (6 bases). Trimming removed 6 bases at V and 10 bases at J, with 10 bases between. The CDR3 loop spans 11 amino acids. Germline-derived CDR1 and CDR2 are LGHDT and YNNKEL (reference sequence). The CDR3 DNA follows: TGTGCCAGCAGACCGCTAGCGGAGCAGTTCTTC. It codes for CASRPLAEQFF.

The chain is built from TRBV6-5 and TRBJ1-1; D not resolved. This CDR3 has 16 amino acids. Trimming removed 3 bases from V and 4 bases from J, with 18 bases in between. Germline lookup yields CDR1 MNHEY and CDR2 SVGAGI. DNA for the CDR3: TGTGCCAGCAGTTATGTAGGTTCGCGGGGAGGCACTGAAGCTTTCTTT. Translation: CASSYVGSRGGTEAFF.

This clone was counted between two and nine times. This chain uses TRBV2 with TRBJ1-2; no reliable D call. The CDR3 loop spans 13 amino acids. Germline lookup yields CDR1 SNHLY and CDR2 FYNNEI. Trimming removed 4 bases from V and 1 base from J, with 7 bases in between. CDR3 bases: TGTGCCAGCAGTGCATTCAATAACTATGGCTACACCTTC. Translated: CASSAFNNYGYTF. The variable domain in full, with the rest retrieved from reference TRBV2 and TRBJ1-2, is EPEVTQTPSHQVTQMGQEVILRCVPISNHLYFYWYRQILGQKVEFLVSFYNNEISEKSEIFDDQFSVERPDGSNFTLKIRSTKLEDSAMYFCASSAFNNYGYTFGSGTRLTVV.

This sequence joins TRBV18 and TRBJ1-4; 7 bases match TRBD1. CDR3 length: 15 residues. Germline loops: CDR1 KGHSH, CDR2 LQKENI. The J segment lost 2 bases and the V segment lost 5 bases, leaving 5 bases of the junction unmatched. The CDR3 region has the DNA TGTGCCAGCTCAAGACGACAGGGTACTAATGAAAAACTGTTTTTT. It translates to CASSRRQGTNEKLFF.

CDR3 in DNA: TGTGCCAGCAGTTCGACTCGTTTCGATCAGCCCCAGCATTTT. This translates into CASSSTRFDQPQHF. The rearrangement links TRBV6-1 to TRBJ1-5; D not resolved. This CDR3 contains 14 residues. The germline V and J ends were trimmed by 5 bases and 5 bases, with 13 bases remaining between them. The germline gives CDR1 MNHNS, CDR2 SASEGT.

J is TRBJ2-3 and V is TRBV5-1, with 12 bases lining up with TRBD2. V lost 6 bases, J lost 3 bases, and 17 bases stayed unmatched. The CDR3 covers 19 residues. CDR1 is SGHRS and CDR2 is YFSETQ in the germline V gene. CDR3 sequence: CASTYGGLAGGPWTDTQYF. In DNA, the CDR3 is TGCGCCAGCACCTATGGAGGGCTAGCGGGAGGGCCCTGGACAGATACGCAGTATTTT. The variable domain in full, completed from reference TRBV5-1 and TRBJ2-3, reads KAGVTQTPRYLIKTRGQQVTLSCSPISGHRSVSWYQQTPGQGLQFLFEYFSETQRNKGNFPGRFSGRQFSNSRSEMNVSTLELGDSALYLCASTYGGLAGGPWTDTQYFGPGTRLTVL.

The V gene is TRBV3-1 (or the pseudogene TRBV3-2), the J gene TRBJ1-3; no definite D call. This CDR3 is built from 18 residues. With 1 base removed from V and 0 bases from J, the gap between germline ends came to 16 bases. Germline-derived CDR1 and CDR2 are LGHDT and YNNKEL (reference sequence). CDR3 coding DNA: TGTGCCAGCAGCCAAGCTGGTCGGGGTATGAGCTCTGGAAACACCATATATTTT. As protein: CASSQAGRGMSSGNTIYF.

The chain employs TRBV5-4 and TRBJ2-3; D might be TRBD1 (6 bases). The V gene lost 5 bases and the J gene lost 2 bases, with 12 bases spanning the gap. Germline V lookup: CDR1 SGHNT, CDR2 YYREEE (reference sequence). The CDR3 sequence is 14 residues long. CDR3 in amino acids: CASRNGQTTDTQYF. CDR3 DNA: TGTGCCAGCAGGAATGGACAGACCACAGATACGCAGTATTTT.

This clone was observed a single time. V gene TRBV7-8 combines with J gene TRBJ2-7; D possibly corresponds to TRBD1 (7 bases). The CDR3 contains 14 residues. Germline V lookup: CDR1 SGHVS, CDR2 FQNEAQ. V was cut by 4 bases and J by 0 bases, with 10 bases left in between. CDR3 bases: TGTGCCAGCAGCTCGCGGGACAGCTCCTACGAGCAGTACTTC. As protein: CASSSRDSSYEQYF.

The chain uses TRBV4-1 and TRBJ1-1; TRBD1 aligns across 10 bases. This CDR3 comprises 14 residues. Germline assignment: CDR1 MGHRA and CDR2 YSYEKL. With 3 bases clipped from V and 6 bases from J, the junction kept 4 bases outside the gene matches. The chain's CDR3 is CASSQPGTGAEAFF. DNA for the CDR3: TGCGCCAGCAGCCAGCCCGGGACAGGGGCTGAAGCTTTCTTT.

The chain employs TRBV5-1 and TRBJ2-3; D possibly corresponds to TRBD2 (5 bases). The germline gives CDR1 SGHRS, CDR2 YFSETQ. Trimming pared 4 bases from V and 1 base from J, leaving 13 bases between. CDR3 size: 15 residues. The CDR3 sequence is CASSKLGERTDTQYF. The CDR3 nucleotides are TGCGCCAGCAGCAAACTAGGCGAGCGCACAGATACGCAGTATTTT.

The chain joins TRBV21-1 to TRBJ1-5. TRBV21-1 has pseudogene status. There are 16 residues in the CDR3. Here the CDR3 reads CASSKACRGDEEPQHF. The CDR3 DNA follows: TGTGCCAGCAGCAAAGCGTGTCGGGGGGATGAGGAGCCCCAGCATTTT.

The chain couples TRBV6-5 to TRBJ1-3; D is unclear. The V and J ends lost 5 bases and 0 bases respectively, with 8 bases between them. CDR1 and CDR2 from the germline V gene are MNHEY and SVGAGI. The CDR3 sequence is 14 residues long. The CDR3 spells CASSTKSSGNTIYF. The CDR3 coding sequence is TGTGCCAGCAGTACCAAGAGCTCTGGAAACACCATATATTTT.

CDR3 coding DNA: TGTGCCACCAGCAGAAACAGGGTGAATGAGCAGTTCTTC. Its translation: CATSRNRVNEQFF. The rearrangement joins TRBV15 to TRBJ2-1; D possibly corresponds to TRBD1 (6 bases). V was cut by 2 bases and J by 7 bases, with 9 bases left in between. The CDR3 is 13 residues long. Germline V gives CDR1 LNHNV, CDR2 YYDKDF (reference sequence).